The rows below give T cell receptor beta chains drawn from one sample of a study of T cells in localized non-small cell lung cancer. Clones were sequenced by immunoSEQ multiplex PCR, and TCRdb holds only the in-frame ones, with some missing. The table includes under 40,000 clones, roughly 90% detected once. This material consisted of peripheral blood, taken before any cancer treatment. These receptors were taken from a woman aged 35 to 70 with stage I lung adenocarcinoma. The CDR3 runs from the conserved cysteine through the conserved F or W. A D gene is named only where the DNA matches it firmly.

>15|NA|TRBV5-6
CASSLLREANEKLFF
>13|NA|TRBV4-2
CASSQDRLYGYTF
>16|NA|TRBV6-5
CASSYSRGILNSPLHF
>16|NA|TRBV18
CASSPIAEATNYGYTF
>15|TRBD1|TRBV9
CASSPGGGRNTEAFF
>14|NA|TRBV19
CASSQNQGTDTQYF
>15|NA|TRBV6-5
CASRSRTAQYNEQFF
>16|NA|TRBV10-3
CAISESGAGRNTEAFF
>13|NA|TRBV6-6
CASSYSTVYGYTF
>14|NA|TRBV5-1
CASSSPGTTYEQYF
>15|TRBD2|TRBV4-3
CASSQAAGGTYEQYF
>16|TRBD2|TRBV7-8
CASSLKAGGPLDTQYF
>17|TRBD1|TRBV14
CASSQTGQGIAGNTIYF
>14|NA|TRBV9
CASSAGLQPYEQYF
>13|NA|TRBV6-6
CASRPSRNEKLFF
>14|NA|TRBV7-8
CASSLLGDGYEQYF
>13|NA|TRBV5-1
CASSQGQNTEAFF
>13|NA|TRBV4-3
CASSTLGAETQYF
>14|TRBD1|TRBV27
CASRTGRMNTEAFF
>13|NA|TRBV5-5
CASSLSGRSEAFF
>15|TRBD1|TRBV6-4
CASVVTGGVEETQYF
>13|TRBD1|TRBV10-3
CASRGQGDYGYTF
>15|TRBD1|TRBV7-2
CASSLAETARGRAFF
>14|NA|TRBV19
CASIGQGRNYGYTF
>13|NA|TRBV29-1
CSVERPVQETQYF
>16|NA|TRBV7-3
CASSSVTGLNTGELFF
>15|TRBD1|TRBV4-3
CASSQAGTGYYGYTF
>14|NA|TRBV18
CASSPPFTTDTQYF
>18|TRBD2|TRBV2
CASSPRLAGGTNTGELFF
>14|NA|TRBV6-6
CASSDAGVGGELFF
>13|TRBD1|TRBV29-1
CSVEKTGRDEQYF
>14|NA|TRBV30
CAWSQGGGNQPQHF
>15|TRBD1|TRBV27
CASSDLGQGPQPQHF